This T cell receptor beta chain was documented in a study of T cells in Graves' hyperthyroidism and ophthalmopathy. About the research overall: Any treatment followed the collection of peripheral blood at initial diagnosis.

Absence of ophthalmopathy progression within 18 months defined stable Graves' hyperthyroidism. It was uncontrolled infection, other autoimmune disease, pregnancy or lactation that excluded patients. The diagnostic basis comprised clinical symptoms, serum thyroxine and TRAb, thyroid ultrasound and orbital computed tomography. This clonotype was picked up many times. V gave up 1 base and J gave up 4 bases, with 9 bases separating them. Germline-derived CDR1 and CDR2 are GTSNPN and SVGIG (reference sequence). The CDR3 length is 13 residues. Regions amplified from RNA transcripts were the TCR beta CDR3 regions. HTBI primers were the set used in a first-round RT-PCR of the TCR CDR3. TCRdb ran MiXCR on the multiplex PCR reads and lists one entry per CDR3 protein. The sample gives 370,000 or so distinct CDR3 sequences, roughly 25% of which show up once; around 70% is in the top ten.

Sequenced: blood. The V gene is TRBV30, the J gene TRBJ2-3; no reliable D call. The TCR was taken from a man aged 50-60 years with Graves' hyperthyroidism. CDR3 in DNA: TGTGCCTGGAGTGGGTGGGCGGCAGATACGCAGTATTTT. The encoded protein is CAWSGWAADTQYF.